The clone carrying this T cell receptor (beta chain) turned up a few times. What it binds is not known. Per germline, CDR1 SEHNR and CDR2 FQNEAQ (reference sequence). This CDR3 is 13 amino acids long. The V end was cut by 5 bases, the J end by 4 bases, with 11 bases between. The data belong to a study of response to subunit inactivated influenza vaccine. Overall study findings and caveats: Only a handful of new T cells, the authors suggested, are recruited with each seasonal influenza vaccination.

TCRdb fed the RT-PCR reads into MiXCR, producing one record per CDR3 protein. The sample records over 150,000 distinct CDR3 sequences, about 10% being singletons. The sequence came from a man aged 45 to 70 who received an inactivated influenza vaccine. The sequencing here drew on CD8+ T cells sorted from PBMCs, taken around 2 years after vaccination. This sequence joins TRBV7-9 and TRBJ1-1; no definite D call. The CDR3 nucleotides are TGTGCCAGCAGCCCAGGCCCGCCCACTGAAGCTTTCTTT. It specifies CASSPGPPTEAFF. Based on the CDR3 plus reference TRBV7-9 and TRBJ1-1, the full variable domain is DTGVSQNPRHKITKRGQNVTFRCDPISEHNRLYWYRQTLGQGPEFLTYFQNEAQLEKSRLLSDRFSAERPKGSFSTLEIQRTEQGDSAMYLCASSPGPPTEAFFGQGTRLTVV.